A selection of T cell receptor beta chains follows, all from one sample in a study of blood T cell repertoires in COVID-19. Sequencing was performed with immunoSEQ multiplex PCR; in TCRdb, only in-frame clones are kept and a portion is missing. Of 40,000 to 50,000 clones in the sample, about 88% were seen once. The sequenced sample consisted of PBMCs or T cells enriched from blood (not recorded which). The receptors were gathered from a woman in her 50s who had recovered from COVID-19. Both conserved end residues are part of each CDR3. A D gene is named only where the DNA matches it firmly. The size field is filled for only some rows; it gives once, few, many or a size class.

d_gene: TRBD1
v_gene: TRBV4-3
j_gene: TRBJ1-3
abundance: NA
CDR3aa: CASSHNRQTGGFPGNTIYF
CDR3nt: TGCGCCAGCAGCCATAATCGCCAAACAGGGGGCTTTCCTGGAAACACCATATATTTT

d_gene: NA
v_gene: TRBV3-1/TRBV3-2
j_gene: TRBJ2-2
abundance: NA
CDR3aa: CASSTGQTGELFF
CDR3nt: TGTGCCAGCAGCACCGGACAGACCGGGGAGCTGTTTTTT

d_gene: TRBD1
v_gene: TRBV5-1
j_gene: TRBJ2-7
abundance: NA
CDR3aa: CASSRDSRTYEQYF
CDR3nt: TGCGCCAGCAGCCGGGACAGTCGGACCTACGAGCAGTACTTC

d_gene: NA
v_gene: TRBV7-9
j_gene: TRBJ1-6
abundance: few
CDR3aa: CASSLAGEVGGNSPLHF
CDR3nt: TGTGCCAGCAGCTTAGCGGGTGAGGTTGGAGGGAATTCACCCCTCCACTTT

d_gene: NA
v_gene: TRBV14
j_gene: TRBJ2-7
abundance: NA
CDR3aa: CASSQTDSYEQYF
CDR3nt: TGTGCCAGCAGCCAGACAGATTCCTACGAGCAGTACTTC

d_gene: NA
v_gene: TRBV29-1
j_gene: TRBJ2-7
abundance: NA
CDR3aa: CSVKGTTGLEQYF
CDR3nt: TGCAGCGTTAAGGGGACGACAGGCCTCGAGCAGTACTTC

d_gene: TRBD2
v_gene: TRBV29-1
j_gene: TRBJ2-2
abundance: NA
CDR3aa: CSVRLAGSTGELFF
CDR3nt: TGCAGCGTTCGACTAGCGGGCTCCACCGGGGAGCTGTTTTTT

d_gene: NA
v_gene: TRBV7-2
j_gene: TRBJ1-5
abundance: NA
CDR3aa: CASSQRTDQPQHF
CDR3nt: TGTGCCAGCAGCCAGAGGACAGACCAGCCCCAGCATTTT

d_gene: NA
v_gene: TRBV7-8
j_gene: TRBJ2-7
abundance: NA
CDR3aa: CASSSGLKYEQYF
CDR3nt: TGTGCCAGCAGCTCAGGACTGAAATACGAGCAGTACTTC

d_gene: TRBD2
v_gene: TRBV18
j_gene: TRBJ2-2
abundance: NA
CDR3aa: CASSLFTSANTGELFF
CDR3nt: TGTGCCAGCTCACTCTTTACTAGCGCGAACACCGGGGAGCTGTTTTTT

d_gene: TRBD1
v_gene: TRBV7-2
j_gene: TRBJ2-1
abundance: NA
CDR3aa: CASSLAGTGVNEQFF
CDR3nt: TGTGCCAGCAGCTTAGCCGGGACAGGTGTCAATGAGCAGTTCTTC

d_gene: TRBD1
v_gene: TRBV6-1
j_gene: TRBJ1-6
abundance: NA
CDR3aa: CASSGTQTLRTGYNSPLHF
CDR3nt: TGTGCCAGCAGTGGCACCCAAACCCTTAGGACAGGGTATAATTCACCCCTCCACTTT

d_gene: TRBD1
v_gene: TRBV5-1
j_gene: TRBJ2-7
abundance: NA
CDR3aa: CASSLSLTGYEQYF
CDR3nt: TGCGCCAGCAGCTTATCCTTGACAGGGTACGAGCAGTACTTC

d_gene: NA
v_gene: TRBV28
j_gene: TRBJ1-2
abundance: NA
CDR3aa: CASSQQGSYGYTF
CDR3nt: TGTGCCAGCAGTCAACAGGGCAGCTATGGCTACACCTTC

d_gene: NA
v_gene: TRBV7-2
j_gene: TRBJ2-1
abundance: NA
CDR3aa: CASATLRRYNEQFF
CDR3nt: TGTGCCAGTGCCACCCTTAGGCGGTACAATGAGCAGTTCTTC

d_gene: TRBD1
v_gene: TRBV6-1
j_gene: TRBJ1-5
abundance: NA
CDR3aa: CASSVTTGTGGNQPQHF
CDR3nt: TGTGCCAGCAGTGTCACCACCGGGACAGGGGGGAATCAGCCCCAGCATTTT

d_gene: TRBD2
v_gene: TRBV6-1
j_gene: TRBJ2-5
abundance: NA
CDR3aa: CASSEILAGPQETQYF
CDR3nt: TGTGCCAGCAGTGAGATTCTAGCGGGACCCCAAGAGACCCAGTACTTC

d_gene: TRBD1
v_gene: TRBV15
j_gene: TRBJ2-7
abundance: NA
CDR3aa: CATSRDPGQPSYEQYF
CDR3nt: TGTGCCACCAGCAGAGATCCGGGACAGCCAAGTTACGAGCAGTACTTC

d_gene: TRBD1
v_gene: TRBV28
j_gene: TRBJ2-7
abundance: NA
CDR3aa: CASRKTGIYEQYF
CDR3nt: TGTGCCAGCAGGAAGACAGGGATCTACGAGCAGTACTTC

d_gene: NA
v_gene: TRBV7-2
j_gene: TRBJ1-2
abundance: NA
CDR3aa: CASSLASTSTAYNYGYTF
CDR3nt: TGTGCCAGCAGCTTAGCCTCGACTTCGACAGCTTATAACTATGGCTACACCTTC

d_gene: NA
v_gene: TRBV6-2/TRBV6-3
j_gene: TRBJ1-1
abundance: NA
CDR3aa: CASSYIAARYLEAFF
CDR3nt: TGTGCCAGCAGTTACATTGCAGCGCGTTACCTTGAAGCTTTCTTT

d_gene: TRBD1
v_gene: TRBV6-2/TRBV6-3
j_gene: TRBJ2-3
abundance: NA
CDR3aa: CASSYGTGYPTDTQYF
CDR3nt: TGTGCCAGCAGTTACGGGACAGGGTATCCCACAGATACGCAGTATTTT

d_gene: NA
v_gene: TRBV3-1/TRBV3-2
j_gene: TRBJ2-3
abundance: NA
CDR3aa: CASSQVQTEGDTQYF
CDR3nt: TGTGCCAGCAGCCAAGTTCAGACGGAGGGAGATACGCAGTATTTT

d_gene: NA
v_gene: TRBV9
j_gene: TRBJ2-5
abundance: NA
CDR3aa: CASSVSGSETQYF
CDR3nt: TGTGCCAGCAGCGTATCGGGATCAGAGACCCAGTACTTC

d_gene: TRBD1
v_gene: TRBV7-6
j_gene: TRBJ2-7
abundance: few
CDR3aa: CASSAGTGGYEQYF
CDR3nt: TGTGCCAGCAGCGCGGGGACAGGGGGCTACGAGCAGTACTTC

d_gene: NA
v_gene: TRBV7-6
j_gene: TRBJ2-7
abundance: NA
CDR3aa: CASSQGVNGAYEQYF
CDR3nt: TGTGCCAGCAGCCAGGGCGTCAATGGAGCCTACGAGCAGTACTTC

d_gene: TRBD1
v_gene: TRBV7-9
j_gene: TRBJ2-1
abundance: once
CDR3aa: CASSLATGGMQQFF
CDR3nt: TGTGCCAGCAGCTTAGCGACAGGGGGTATGCAGCAGTTCTTC

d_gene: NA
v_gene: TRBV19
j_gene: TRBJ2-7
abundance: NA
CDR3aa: CARTPPGHHSYEQYF
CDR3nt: TGTGCCAGAACACCGCCGGGACACCACTCCTACGAGCAGTACTTC